Detailed here is one TCR beta chain. The germline gives CDR1 MDHEN, CDR2 SYDVKM. The CDR3 runs 12 residues. These data belong to a study of OX40 agonist ivuxolimab in advanced cancers. Across the whole study: The patients received agonistic anti-OX40 (CD134) antibody ivuxolimab.

Assay: immunoSEQ multiplex PCR; the TCRdb copy retains only in-frame clones and omits some. Of 80,000 to 130,000 clones listed, 75% to 95% are singletons. This clonotype was sampled from an adult with an advanced solid tumor such as melanoma, head and neck, liver or kidney cancer. The genes are TRBV28 and TRBJ1-2, with D possibly being TRBD1 (5 bases). The specimen comprised CD4+ or CD8+ T cells sorted from blood, sampled in a trial of the OX40 agonist ivuxolimab. The CDR3 loop is CASRDPLGGYTF. The CDR3 DNA reads TGTGCTAGCCGGGACCCCCTTGGCGGCTACACCTTC.